This passage covers 32 T cell receptor beta chains from one sample sequenced in a study of blood T cell repertoires in COVID-19. Clones were sequenced by immunoSEQ multiplex PCR, and TCRdb holds only the in-frame ones, with some missing. The repertoire holds 100,000 to 150,000 clones, with roughly 80% as singletons. The source material was peripheral blood. All receptors come from a human donor in a cohort sampled during active COVID-19.

The chain combines TRBV5-1 with TRBJ2-7, with D possibly TRBD1 on 5 matching bases. CDR3 length: 13 amino acids. V was clipped by 2 bases and J by 2 bases, with 8 bases between them. Germline V lookup: CDR1 SGHRS, CDR2 YFSETQ. CDR3: CASSFRQTYEQYF. The CDR3 bases are TGCGCCAGCAGCTTTCGACAGACCTACGAGCAGTACTTC.

The V call is TRBV19, the J call TRBJ1-1; no clear D gene. Germline CDR1 and CDR2: LNHDA and SQIVND (reference sequence). The CDR3 is 11 amino acids. V dropped 6 bases and J dropped 6 bases, with 8 bases sitting between them. CDR3 protein: CASRGGAEAFF. The CDR3, as DNA: TGTGCCAGTAGGGGAGGAGCTGAAGCTTTCTTT.

The V call is TRBV2, the J call TRBJ2-3, with TRBD2 matching 12 bases. CDR3 length: 16 amino acids. Germline values: CDR1 SNHLY, CDR2 FYNNEI. The V gene end was trimmed by 6 bases and the J gene end by 2 bases; junction bases not matched to a gene: 6. CDR3 residues: CASRMTSGGLTDTQYF. DNA of the CDR3: TGTGCCAGCAGGATGACTAGCGGGGGACTCACAGATACGCAGTATTTT.

The chain links TRBV5-1 to TRBJ2-3; TRBD2 matches 7 bases. Germline CDR1 reads SGHRS; CDR2 reads YFSETQ. This CDR3 has 14 residues. J was trimmed by 6 bases and V by 5 bases; bases with no gene match: 9. The CDR3 sequence is CASSSEREGDTQYF. CDR3 in DNA: TGCGCCAGCAGTTCGGAGAGGGAGGGGGATACGCAGTATTTT.

About this clone: Lacking the conserved final phenylalanine or tryptophan, this CDR3 likely reflects a read error. It is unclear where the CDR3 begins or ends on the DNA, so no DNA is shown, and the CDR3 is as TCRdb lists it. The chain recombines TRBV12-5 with TRBJ1-5; the D call of TRBD1 is as the table states it, not checked on the DNA. CDR1 is LGHNT and CDR2 is FRNRAP in the germline V gene. The CDR3 is 8 amino acids long, termini counted. CDR3 loop: CASGFRLG.

The chain couples TRBV18 to TRBJ2-4, with D possibly TRBD1 on 5 matching bases. CDR3 length: 15 amino acids. Per germline, CDR1 KGHSH and CDR2 LQKENI. Deletions cut 1 base from V and 6 bases from J, with 13 bases between. DNA for the CDR3: TGTGCCAGCTCACCACAGGGGCCTCCCGGAAACATTCAGTACTTC. Translating gives CASSPQGPPGNIQYF.

This clone appeared a few times. The chain carries TRBV18 and TRBJ1-3, with a tentative D call TRBD1 (5 bases). The CDR3 extends over 16 amino acids. The V end lost 3 bases, the J end lost 11 bases, and 23 bases lay between the germline ends. Per germline, CDR1 KGHSH and CDR2 LQKENI. In nucleotides, the CDR3 is TGTGCCAGCTCACCGAATCTGGAGGGCAGGGCCCCTTCCATATATTTT. This codes for CASSPNLEGRAPSIYF.

J is TRBJ1-2 and V is TRBV18; no clear D gene. CDR1 is KGHSH, CDR2 LQKENI, per germline. The CDR3 extends over 13 amino acids. The germline V and J ends were trimmed by 2 bases and 3 bases, with 7 bases remaining between them. In DNA form, the CDR3 reads TGTGCCAGCTCACCAGAGAGGGACTATGGCTACACCTTC. Translated: CASSPERDYGYTF.

This sequence joins TRBV5-1 and TRBJ1-3, with a possible D match to TRBD1 (6 bases). With 0 bases removed from V and 8 bases from J, the gap between germline ends came to 12 bases. The CDR3 loop spans 14 amino acids. Germline V gene lookup returns CDR1 SGHRS and CDR2 YFSETQ. The chain's CDR3 is CASSLDQGRDTIYF. Here the CDR3 DNA reads TGCGCCAGCAGCTTGGACCAGGGGAGGGACACCATATATTTT.

The CDR3 reads CASSQGGYYGYTF. DNA for the CDR3: TGCGCCAGCAGCCAGGGAGGATACTATGGCTACACCTTC. The V and J genes are TRBV4-1 and TRBJ1-2; D is undetermined. Trimming took 3 bases from V and 3 from J, leaving 8 bases between them. The germline V gene has CDR1 MGHRA and CDR2 YSYEKL. This CDR3 region has 13 residues.

The chain joins TRBV2 to TRBJ2-4, with TRBD1 identical over 11 bases. The ends lost 7 bases at V and 5 bases at J; junction bases unmatched: 4. The CDR3 extends over 14 amino acids. Germline V gene data show CDR1 as SNHLY and CDR2 as FYNNEI. The CDR3 here is CASKPGQGENIQYF. The CDR3 nucleotides read TGTGCCAGCAAACCGGGACAGGGGGAAAACATTCAGTACTTC. Using reference TRBV2 and TRBJ2-4 for the parts outside the CDR3, the full variable domain is EPEVTQTPSHQVTQMGQEVILRCVPISNHLYFYWYRQILGQKVEFLVSFYNNEISEKSEIFDDQFSVERPDGSNFTLKIRSTKLEDSAMYFCASKPGQGENIQYFGAGTRLSVL.

The genes are TRBV12-3 or TRBV12-4 and TRBJ1-5; D perhaps matches TRBD1 (6 bases). V gave up 6 bases and J gave up 6 bases, with 9 bases separating them. The CDR3 loop spans 12 amino acids. As DNA, the CDR3 is TGTGCCAGCAGGGCAGGGGTTCAGCCCCAGCATTTT. Its protein product is CASRAGVQPQHF.

The chain recombines TRBV9 with TRBJ1-1, with 7 positions matching TRBD1. This CDR3 has 14 amino acids. Germline V gene data show CDR1 as SGDLS and CDR2 as YYNGEE. J lost 0 bases, V lost 3 bases, and 2 bases had no gene match. CDR3 nucleotide sequence: TGTGCCAGCAGCGCGACAGGGATGAACACTGAAGCTTTCTTT. Protein sequence: CASSATGMNTEAFF.

The genes are TRBV5-1 and TRBJ2-5; no definite D call. V lost 1 base, J lost 5 bases, and 6 bases lay in between. Per germline, CDR1 SGHRS and CDR2 YFSETQ. This CDR3 region has 12 residues. This CDR3 is CASSLNGETQYF. DNA of the CDR3: TGCGCCAGCAGCTTGAATGGCGAGACCCAGTACTTC.

The J gene is TRBJ2-5, the V gene TRBV2, with TRBD2 as a possible D gene (6 bases). This CDR3 region has 13 residues. The V end lost 7 bases, the J end lost 2 bases, and 11 bases lay between the germline ends. Germline values: CDR1 SNHLY, CDR2 FYNNEI. The CDR3 DNA is TGTGCCAGCATGACCGGGACTCAAGAGACCCAGTACTTC. This codes for CASMTGTQETQYF.

The chain has TRBV29-1 and TRBJ2-7, with D possibly being TRBD2 (5 bases). This CDR3 contains 12 residues. V was cut by 7 bases and J by 0 bases, with 10 bases left in between. Germline lookup yields CDR1 SQVTM and CDR2 ANQGSEA. This chain's CDR3 is CSAEGNSYEQYF. In DNA form, the CDR3 reads TGCAGCGCCGAGGGCAACTCCTACGAGCAGTACTTC.

The chain combines TRBV6-1 with TRBJ1-2, with 12 bases matching TRBD1. V shed 1 base and J 8 bases; nucleotides not matched to a gene: 5. The CDR3 length is 15 residues. CDR1 is MNHNS and CDR2 is SASEGT in the germline V gene. The CDR3 nucleotides read TGTGCCAGCAGTGAAGGTGGGACAGGGGGCGTGGGCTACACCTTC. Translated, it gives CASSEGGTGGVGYTF.

The chain couples TRBV7-2 to TRBJ2-2; 9 positions match TRBD2. Trimming at V came to 4 bases and at J to 1 base, leaving 10 bases not matched to a gene. The CDR3 contains 18 residues. Germline values: CDR1 SGHTA, CDR2 FQGNSA. This CDR3 is CASSWGPLAGLNTGELFF. CDR3 nucleotides: TGTGCCAGCAGCTGGGGGCCCCTAGCGGGGTTGAACACCGGGGAGCTGTTTTTT.

The chain uses TRBV5-1 and TRBJ1-4; 7 bases fit TRBD1. The junction had 11 bases not matched to a gene; V was cut back by 7 bases and J by 8 bases. The CDR3 length is 14 residues. Germline values: CDR1 SGHRS, CDR2 YFSETQ. CDR3 coding DNA: TGCGCCAGCCAACCAGGAGGGACAGCCGAAAAACTGTTTTTT. It specifies CASQPGGTAEKLFF. Together with reference TRBV5-1 and TRBJ1-4, the CDR3 gives the full variable domain: KAGVTQTPRYLIKTRGQQVTLSCSPISGHRSVSWYQQTPGQGLQFLFEYFSETQRNKGNFPGRFSGRQFSNSRSEMNVSTLELGDSALYLCASQPGGTAEKLFFGSGTQLSVL.

As DNA, the CDR3 is TGTGCCAGCAGTTACTCGAATGGGGGGAGCTACGAGCAGTACTTC. Amino acid sequence: CASSYSNGGSYEQYF. The chain is built from TRBV6-5 and TRBJ2-7; D may be TRBD2 (6 bases). This CDR3 spans 15 amino acids. V was cut by 0 bases and J by 3 bases, with 12 bases left in between. The germline V gene encodes CDR1 MNHEY and CDR2 SVGAGI.

The chain uses TRBV12-3 or TRBV12-4 and TRBJ2-7; TRBD1 is a possible D gene (5 bases). V was pared by 2 bases and J by 5 bases, with 7 bases between. CDR3 size: 12 residues. The CDR3 sequence is CASSLWGHEQYF. In DNA, the CDR3 is TGTGCCAGCAGTTTATGGGGCCACGAGCAGTACTTC.

This clone showed up just once. The J gene is TRBJ2-7, the V gene TRBV6-2 or TRBV6-3; 8 bases agree with TRBD2. This CDR3 is 16 amino acids long. J was trimmed by 4 bases and V by 6 bases; bases with no gene match: 14. CDR1 and CDR2 from the germline V gene are MNHEY and SVGEGT. The CDR3 coding sequence is TGTGCCAGCAGCCGCCCCCCGGGAGGGAGTCGGTACGAGCAGTACTTC. Protein product: CASSRPPGGSRYEQYF.

The CDR3 sequence is CASKPGLAPYNEQFF. Written as DNA, the CDR3 is TGTGCCAGCAAACCGGGACTAGCCCCTTACAATGAGCAGTTCTTC. The chain joins TRBV28 to TRBJ2-1; 9 bases align to TRBD2. Losses at the gene ends were 7 bases for V and 4 bases for J; bases not matched to a gene: 8. Germline CDR1 reads MDHEN; CDR2 reads SYDVKM. This CDR3 contains 15 residues.

The rearrangement uses TRBV6-1 and TRBJ2-6; 8 nucleotides line up with TRBD1. The CDR3 consists of 17 residues. The V gene's germline CDR1 is MNHNS and CDR2 SASEGT. The V and J ends lost 4 bases and 0 bases, in that order; junction bases with no gene match: 5. CDR3 bases: TGTGCCAGCAGTGGACAGGGGACCGGCTCTGGGGCCAACGTCCTGACTTTC. Translating it yields CASSGQGTGSGANVLTF.

The V call is TRBV27, the J call TRBJ2-7; 11 nucleotides line up with TRBD2. Per germline, CDR1 MNHEY and CDR2 SMNVEV (reference sequence). V lost 4 bases to trimming and J lost 6 bases; unmatched junction nucleotides: 8. The CDR3 has 15 residues. The CDR3 region has the DNA TGTGCCAGCAGTTCTTTAGCGGGGGGGCAGGGCGAGCAGTACTTC. Its translation: CASSSLAGGQGEQYF.

The chain has TRBV7-8 and TRBJ2-1; TRBD1 agrees at 8 bases. Germline-derived CDR1 and CDR2 are SGHVS and FQNEAQ. J was trimmed by 6 bases and V by 1 base; bases with no gene match: 2. The CDR3 has 14 residues. The CDR3 sequence is CASSLGTGPNEQFF. For the CDR3, the DNA is TGTGCCAGCAGCTTAGGGACAGGGCCCAATGAGCAGTTCTTC.

The V call is TRBV2, the J call TRBJ2-6; D may be TRBD2 (6 bases). The CDR3 is 17 residues long. With 6 bases removed from V and 0 bases from J, the gap between germline ends came to 15 bases. Germline CDR1 is SNHLY and CDR2 is FYNNEI. CDR3 nucleotide sequence: TGTGCCAGCAGGGGAGGTTGGGGAAGCTCTGGGGCCAACGTCCTGACTTTC. Protein product: CASRGGWGSSGANVLTF.

This clone was counted a single time. The chain combines TRBV5-1 with TRBJ2-6; 7 nucleotides line up with TRBD2. This CDR3 region has 14 residues. Germline CDR1 SGHRS, CDR2 YFSETQ. V was clipped by 5 bases and J by 5 bases; unmatched bases: 4. In DNA form, the CDR3 reads TGCGCCAGCAGTGGGGGGACTAGGGCCAACGTCCTGACTTTC. Translating gives CASSGGTRANVLTF. Based on the CDR3 plus reference TRBV5-1 and TRBJ2-6, the full variable domain is KAGVTQTPRYLIKTRGQQVTLSCSPISGHRSVSWYQQTPGQGLQFLFEYFSETQRNKGNFPGRFSGRQFSNSRSEMNVSTLELGDSALYLCASSGGTRANVLTFGAGSRLTVL.

This clone has more than one count but fewer than ten. The CDR3 is CASSELHHINEKLFF. CDR3 DNA: TGTGCCAGCAGCGAACTACACCACATTAATGAAAAACTGTTTTTT. The chain couples TRBV5-5 to TRBJ1-4; D not certain. Looked up from germline, CDR1 is SGHKS and CDR2 is YYEKEE (reference sequence). With 4 bases removed from V and 4 bases from J, the gap between germline ends came to 14 bases. The CDR3 is made up of 15 amino acids.

This sequence joins TRBV5-1 and TRBJ2-3, with D possibly being TRBD2 (6 bases). The V end lost 0 bases, the J end lost 6 bases, and 14 bases lay between the germline ends. CDR1 is SGHRS and CDR2 is YFSETQ in the germline V gene. The CDR3 loop spans 15 amino acids. In DNA form, the CDR3 reads TGCGCCAGCAGCTTGGCAGCTAGCGCGGAGGATACGCAGTATTTT. It specifies CASSLAASAEDTQYF. The variable domain in full, with the rest retrieved from reference TRBV5-1 and TRBJ2-3, is KAGVTQTPRYLIKTRGQQVTLSCSPISGHRSVSWYQQTPGQGLQFLFEYFSETQRNKGNFPGRFSGRQFSNSRSEMNVSTLELGDSALYLCASSLAASAEDTQYFGPGTRLTVL.

The chain combines TRBV7-2 with TRBJ2-4, with 7 bases that match TRBD2. Germline V lookup: CDR1 SGHTA, CDR2 FQGNSA. V was clipped by 6 bases and J by 5 bases; unmatched bases: 10. The CDR3 has 15 residues. CDR3 DNA: TGTGCCAGCAGACCATCCGGGCTAGCGGAAAACATTCAGTACTTC. It is translated as CASRPSGLAENIQYF.

This clone showed up many times. This chain links TRBV6-1 with TRBJ2-7, with D possibly TRBD1 on 6 matching bases. The ends were cut back, 0 bases at V and 0 bases at J, with 9 bases in the middle. The CDR3 spans 15 residues. Germline values: CDR1 MNHNS, CDR2 SASEGT. The CDR3 DNA is TGTGCCAGCAGTGAAGCGGGGGCCAGCTCCTACGAGCAGTACTTC. Protein product: CASSEAGASSYEQYF.